This T cell receptor (beta chain) originates from a study of response to subunit inactivated influenza vaccine. Regarding the study as a whole: Seasonal influenza vaccination, on each occasion, was suggested by the authors to recruit few new T cells.

TCRdb processed the RT-PCR reads anew with MiXCR; each CDR3 protein has one entry. Of more than 200,000 distinct CDR3 sequences in the sample, less than 15% were seen once. V trimming: 5 bases; J trimming: 8 bases; junction bases outside the gene matches: 12. This CDR3 has 15 residues. The germline V gene has CDR1 PRHDT and CDR2 FYEKMQ (reference sequence). Regarding this clonotype: What it binds is not known.

The specimen was non-naive T cells sorted from PBMCs, collected 14 to 15 days before vaccination. The chain combines TRBV13 with TRBJ1-1; 9 nucleotides align to TRBD1. This receptor was taken from a man aged 50-59 years who received an inactivated influenza vaccine. The CDR3 sequence: CASSPTPGQGREAFF. The CDR3 DNA follows: TGTGCCAGCAGCCCCACTCCGGGACAGGGAAGGGAAGCTTTCTTT.